The source of this T cell receptor beta chain is a study of T cells in Graves' hyperthyroidism and ophthalmopathy. About the research overall: The authors collected peripheral blood at initial diagnosis, before any treatment. General study points: Blood also held most thyroid clonotypes expanded beyond 0.001.

The V gene's germline CDR1 is SGDLS and CDR2 YYNGEE. With 0 bases removed from V and 0 bases from J, the gap between germline ends came to 10 bases. This CDR3 comprises 16 residues. This clonotype was recorded a few times. What it binds is not known. RNA transcripts provided the source from which TCR beta CDR3 regions were amplified. HTBI primers were the set used in a first-round RT-PCR of the TCR CDR3. Each CDR3 protein is one row after TCRdb ran MiXCR on the multiplex PCR reads. The sample lists 600,000 or so distinct CDR3 sequences, approximately 15% occurring once. The sequenced material came from blood. The sequence derives from a woman between 45 and 65 years old with Graves' ophthalmopathy. The gene calls are TRBV9 and TRBJ1-3; no definite D call. The CDR3 bases are TGTGCCAGCAGCGTAGATTGGGCCTCCTCTGGAAACACCATATATTTT. This gives the protein CASSVDWASSGNTIYF.